What follows are 15 T cell receptor beta chains derived from one specimen sequenced in a study of CD8+ T cells in alopecia areata. Pooled cells of cutaneous lymph node origin were sorted on CD4, CD8alpha, NKG2D, NKG2ACE and other markers. It was cDNA, reverse transcribed from extracted RNA, that served as the sequencing template. The table came from immunoSEQ multiplex PCR; TCRdb's copy has only in-frame clones and leaves some out. The sample presents approximately 300,000 clones, none singletons. Specimen: CD4+ T cells sorted from a lymph node. The receptors derive from a C3H/HeJ mouse with alopecia areata. For this strain, the MHC haplotype corresponds to H2-k.

This clone was recorded a few times. Gene labels here are mouse ones. The DNA ends 4 residues before the CDR3 does, and the rest of the CDR3 is filled in from the germline J gene. The rearrangement links TRBV19 to TRBJ2-2; TRBD2 matches 8 bases. Losses at the gene ends were 3 bases for V and 2 bases for J; bases not matched to a gene: 3. The CDR3 has 15 residues. CDR1 and CDR2 from the germline V gene are FNHDT and SITEND (reference sequence). The CDR3 region is CASSNRLGNTGQLYF. Incomplete CDR3 DNA: TGTGCCAGCAGTAACAGACTGGGGAACACCGGG.

This clone was observed a handful of times. Mouse names are used for the genes. The CDR3 end lies 4 residues beyond the end of the read and is filled in from the germline J gene. This chain uses TRBV31 with TRBJ2-3, with 7 bases aligning to TRBD1. Germline V gives CDR1 GKSSPN, CDR2 SITVG. This CDR3 comprises 15 residues. Trimming cost V 0 bases and J 0 bases; bases outside gene matches: 3. The chain's CDR3 is CAWSLGDRSAETLYF. CDR3 DNA (partial): TGTGCCTGGAGTCTAGGGGACAGAAGTGCAGAA.

This clone was detected only a few times. Any gene name here is a mouse gene name. The read halts 4 residues ahead of the CDR3 end, with the missing end drawn from the germline J gene. This sample includes further DNA sequences coding for the same CDR3. The chain links TRBV13-1 to TRBJ2-1; 10 bases map to TRBD2. This CDR3 spans 14 amino acids. CDR1 is NSHNY and CDR2 is SYGAGN in the germline V gene. Trimming took 3 bases from V and 3 from J; bases not matched to a gene: 0. CDR3 protein: CASSAGGAYAEQFF. The sequenced part of the CDR3 DNA is TGTGCCAGCAGTGCTGGGGGGGCCTATGCT.

This clone was recorded a few times. Mouse gene names apply. The CDR3 end lies 4 residues beyond the end of the read and is filled in from the germline J gene. The rearrangement uses TRBV13-2 and TRBJ2-5; 9 nucleotides match TRBD1. This CDR3 region has 15 residues. The junction had 2 bases not matched to a gene; V was cut back by 0 bases and J by 3 bases. Germline CDR1 reads NNHNN; CDR2 reads SYGAGS (reference sequence). CDR3 sequence: CASGDAQGAQDTQYF. The covered CDR3 bases are TGTGCCAGCGGTGATGCACAGGGGGCGCAAGAC.

This clone has a handful of counts. The listed genes are named as in mouse. The same CDR3 can be traced to other DNA sequences in this sample. CDR3 bases read: TGTGCCTGGAGCTCCGGGACAACAAACACA. It is translated as CAWSSGTTNT. The full-length CDR3 reads as CAWSSGTTNTEVFF. The chain combines TRBV31 with TRBJ1-1; possibly TRBD1 for D (6 bases). The read terminates 4 residues ahead of where the CDR3 ends, so the germline J gene completes it. Looked up from germline, CDR1 is GKSSPN and CDR2 is SITVG. V lost 3 bases and J lost 0, with 11 bases in between. CDR3 length: 14 residues.

Details on this clone: The gene names here belong to mouse. Sequencing ends 4 residues short of the CDR3 end; the germline J gene provides the rest. Other DNA sequences within the sample encode an identical CDR3. The V call is TRBV13-3, the J call TRBJ2-1; D is perhaps TRBD1 (6 bases). CDR1 and CDR2 from the germline V gene are NNHDY and SYVADS. CDR3 length equals 14 residues. V was trimmed by 5 bases and J by 1 base, leaving 10 bases between them. Here the CDR3 reads CASSVRGNYAEQFF. CDR3 bases read: TGTGCCAGCAGCGTCAGGGGCAACTATGCT.

A remark on this clone: The genes and germline here are from mouse. The CDR3 extends 4 residues past the end of the read, so its final part is completed from the germline J gene. J is TRBJ2-1 and V is TRBV5; 7 nucleotides match TRBD1. V shed 3 bases and J 2 bases; nucleotides not matched to a gene: 1. The CDR3 has 14 residues. Germline CDR1 and CDR2: LGHNA and YNLKQL (reference sequence). The covered CDR3 bases are TGTGCCAGCAGCCACGGGACAGACTATGCT. Protein sequence: CASSHGTDYA. The whole CDR3 is CASSHGTDYAEQFF.

In the case of this clone: Mouse gene names apply. The read ends 4 residues early relative to the CDR3; the germline J gene fills the gap. The chain carries TRBV19 and TRBJ1-2; 11 bases align to TRBD1. Germline CDR1 and CDR2: FNHDT and SITEND (reference sequence). Trimming at V came to 5 bases and at J to 2 bases, leaving 2 bases not matched to a gene. This CDR3 is 14 amino acids long. CDR3 DNA (partial): TGTGCCAGCAGACGGGACAGGGGGAACTCC. Translation gives CASRRDRGNS. The whole CDR3 reads CASRRDRGNSDYTF.

With respect to this clone: Here the gene names and germline are mouse. The CDR3 end is not reached by the read, which stops 4 residues before it; the germline J gene fills it in. This sequence joins TRBV19 and TRBJ1-2, with 7 bases aligning to TRBD1. CDR1 is FNHDT, CDR2 SITEND, per germline (reference sequence). V was pared by 3 bases and J by 4 bases, with 3 bases of the junction left unmatched. The CDR3 contains 13 residues. The sequenced part of the CDR3 DNA is TGTGCCAGCAGTAAACAGGGGCCCTCC. Translated: CASSKQGPS. In full, the CDR3 is CASSKQGPSDYTF. The whole variable domain, filled in from reference TRBV19 and TRBJ1-2, reads GGIITQTPKFLIGQEGQKLTLKCQQNFNHDTMYWYRQDSGKGLRLIYYSITENDLQKGDLSEGYDASREKKSSFSLTVTSAQKNEMAVFLCASSKQGPSDYTFGSGTRLLVI.

This clone was seen a few times. Gene names are the mouse ones. The CDR3 goes on 4 residues after the read ends, and that part is filled in from the germline J gene. The chain combines TRBV5 with TRBJ2-1, with TRBD2 identical over 14 bases. CDR1 and CDR2 (germline): LGHNA, YNLKQL (reference sequence). The CDR3 length is 17 residues. Trimming cost V 1 base and J 5 bases; bases outside gene matches: 4. The part of the CDR3 DNA that was read is TGTGCCAGCAGCCAAGGGGACTGGGGGGGCGCCGATGCT. Translating gives CASSQGDWGGADA. The whole CDR3 protein reads CASSQGDWGGADAEQFF.

This clone was detected a few times. Gene and germline names: mouse. The read finishes 4 residues shy of the CDR3 end, and the germline J gene is used to complete it. The chain carries TRBV1 and TRBJ2-1; the D gene is possibly TRBD1 (5 bases). Trimming shortened V by 5 bases and J by 0 bases, and 5 bases separated the two germline ends. This CDR3 has 13 amino acids. CDR1 and CDR2 (germline): NSQYPW, LRSPGD (reference sequence). Here the CDR3 reads CTCSQGNYAEQFF. Incomplete CDR3 DNA: TGCACCTGCAGTCAGGGTAACTATGCT.

This clone has a handful of counts. Each gene name is a mouse one. Read sequence stops 4 residues before the CDR3 end, and the germline J gene provides the missing end. This rearrangement joins TRBV1 to TRBJ2-1; a weak D match, TRBD2 (6 bases). V was trimmed by 0 bases and J by 1 base, leaving 10 bases between them. The length of the CDR3 is 16 residues. CDR1 and CDR2 from the germline V gene are NSQYPW and LRSPGD (reference sequence). CDR3 bases read: TGCACCTGCAGTGCAGATTTCACTGGGAACTATGCT. This sequence encodes CTCSADFTGNYA. The full CDR3 reads CTCSADFTGNYAEQFF.

Regarding this clone: Mouse germline and gene names are used. The read halts 4 residues ahead of the CDR3 end, with the missing end drawn from the germline J gene. The chain carries TRBV29 and TRBJ2-3, with 9 bases fitting TRBD1. There are 14 residues in the CDR3. Germline values: CDR1 MSHET, CDR2 SYDVDS. V lost 6 bases to trimming and J lost 3 bases; unmatched junction nucleotides: 4. The CDR3 DNA, read in part, is TGTGCTAGCAGACGACAGGGGGAGGCAGAA. Translating it yields CASRRQGEAE. The complete CDR3 reads CASRRQGEAETLYF.

A few counts support this clone. Mouse gene names apply. The read terminates 4 residues ahead of where the CDR3 ends, so the germline J gene completes it. This sample includes further DNA sequences coding for the same CDR3. J is TRBJ1-2 and V is TRBV5; 8 bases agree with TRBD1. V trimming: 4 bases; J trimming: 0 bases; junction bases outside the gene matches: 4. This CDR3 has 15 amino acids. The germline V gene encodes CDR1 LGHNA and CDR2 YNLKQL (reference sequence). CDR3 DNA (partial): TGTGCCAGCAGCCCCACAGGGGGGACAAACTCC. It specifies CASSPTGGTNS. The whole CDR3 sequence is CASSPTGGTNSDYTF.

Of note for this clone: Gene names and germline match the mouse. The read is 4 residues too short to cover the CDR3 end, so that end is filled in from the germline J gene. In the same sample, other DNA sequences code for this CDR3. This chain joins TRBV5 and TRBJ2-3; 10 positions match TRBD2. Germline loops: CDR1 LGHNA, CDR2 YNLKQL (reference sequence). V lost 0 bases, J lost 1 base, and 1 base stayed unmatched. CDR3 length: 16 residues. CDR3 DNA (partial): TGTGCCAGCAGCCAAGATACTGGGGGGGGTGCAGAA. This gives the protein CASSQDTGGGAE. The full CDR3 sequence reads CASSQDTGGGAETLYF.